What follows are 11 T cell receptor beta chains derived from one specimen sequenced in a study of T-cell memory formation after mild COVID-19. MiXCR was run by TCRdb on the 5' RACE reads, yielding one entry per CDR3 protein. Seen here are about 110,000 distinct CDR3 sequences, about a sixth observed once, and the top ten hold 28%. Input material: PBMCs or a T cell subset sorted from them (not recorded which). The receptors derive from an adult woman who had mild COVID-19 (a few samples of this study predate the infection). Cell type and time point are not known.

The gene calls are TRBV6-5 and TRBJ1-6; D is undetermined. V lost 0 bases, J lost 4 bases, and 13 bases lay in between. Germline assignment: CDR1 MNHEY and CDR2 SVGAGI. There are 17 residues in the CDR3. Written as DNA, the CDR3 is TGTGCCAGCAGTTACTCGGCAGGCCAGGAGTATAATTCACCCCTCCACTTT. Translation: CASSYSAGQEYNSPLHF.

The gene calls are TRBV15 and TRBJ1-1, with D uncertain. This CDR3 has 12 residues. The V gene's germline CDR1 is LNHNV and CDR2 YYDKDF (reference sequence). Trimming took 1 base from V and 5 from J, leaving 5 bases between them. The CDR3 reads CATSRVGTEAFF. The CDR3 DNA follows: TGTGCCACCAGCAGAGTTGGTACTGAAGCTTTCTTT. The full variable domain, rest sourced from reference TRBV15 and TRBJ1-1, is DAMVIQNPRYQVTQFGKPVTLSCSQTLNHNVMYWYQQKSSQAPKLLFHYYDKDFNNEADTPDNFQSRRPNTSFCFLDIRSPGLGDTAMYLCATSRVGTEAFFGQGTRLTVV.

This clonotype was found a few times. The chain carries TRBV9 and TRBJ2-7; 8 bases agree with TRBD1. The CDR3 is made up of 15 amino acids. Trimming took 0 bases from V and 1 from J; bases not matched to a gene: 3. Germline assignment: CDR1 SGDLS and CDR2 YYNGEE. CDR3 nucleotide sequence: TGTGCCAGCAGCGTAGACGACAGGGGATCCTACGAGCAGTACTTC. Its protein is CASSVDDRGSYEQYF.

The chain is built from TRBV9 and TRBJ1-3, with 7 nucleotides matching TRBD1. Unmatched junction bases numbered 5, after V lost 4 bases and J lost 4 bases. Germline V gene sequence: CDR1 SGDLS, CDR2 YYNGEE. This CDR3 contains 14 residues. CDR3 sequence: CASSSQGDGNTIYF. CDR3 in DNA: TGTGCCAGCAGCTCCCAGGGGGACGGAAACACCATATATTTT.

There are a few counts of this clonotype. The gene calls are TRBV7-9 and TRBJ2-2, with a weak D call TRBD1 (6 bases). Germline loops: CDR1 SEHNR, CDR2 FQNEAQ (reference sequence). V lost 1 base, J lost 7 bases, and 16 bases lay in between. This CDR3 contains 16 residues. As DNA, the CDR3 is TGTGCCAGCAGCTTAGAGGCGGACAGATATATCGGGGAGCTGTTTTTT. This encodes CASSLEADRYIGELFF.

The chain links TRBV6-2 or TRBV6-3 to TRBJ1-5; D perhaps matches TRBD1 (6 bases). The ends were cut back, 2 bases at V and 4 bases at J, with 9 bases in the middle. This CDR3 spans 14 amino acids. Germline CDR1 MNHEY, CDR2 SVGEGT. The chain's CDR3 is CASSYQGINQPQHF. For the CDR3, the DNA is TGTGCCAGCAGTTACCAGGGGATTAATCAGCCCCAGCATTTT.

There are a few counts of this clonotype. CDR3 DNA: TGCAGTGCTAGAGATCGGGAGGGCGCGGGAGGCTACACCTTC. Protein product: CSARDREGAGGYTF. This chain links TRBV20-1 with TRBJ1-2; D gene uncertain. Germline CDR1 and CDR2: DFQATT and SNEGSKA (reference sequence). This CDR3 region has 14 residues. The ends were cut back, 0 bases at V and 8 bases at J, with 16 bases in the middle.

This clonotype was recorded many times. At one of its ends the junction is not consistent with the germline gene, which may arise from a read error. The J gene is TRBJ1-5, the V gene TRBV7-6, with TRBD1 matching 8 bases. Germline loops: CDR1 SGHVS, CDR2 FNYEAQ. This CDR3 is built from 14 residues. The CDR3 loop reads CASSTGQGKQPQHF. The CDR3 coding sequence is TGTGCCAGCAGCACTGGACAGGGCAAACAGCCCCAGCATTTT.

This clonotype has only a few counts. The rearrangement uses TRBV7-3 and TRBJ2-5, with 11 bases lining up with TRBD1. The V and J ends lost 4 bases and 2 bases, in that order; junction bases with no gene match: 6. The CDR3 is 16 amino acids. CDR1 SGHTA and CDR2 FQGTGA come from the germline V gene. DNA of the CDR3: TGTGCCAGCAGCTCCGGACAGGGGGCCTGGCAAGAGACCCAGTACTTC. Translation gives CASSSGQGAWQETQYF.

This clonotype came up a few times. The rearrangement joins TRBV6-5 to TRBJ2-3; 12 nucleotides match TRBD2. Germline V gene lookup returns CDR1 MNHEY and CDR2 SVGAGI. V lost 2 bases, J lost 3 bases, and 0 bases stayed unmatched. The CDR3 sequence is 15 residues long. The CDR3 DNA reads as TGTGCCAGCAGTTACCTAGCGGGAGGGACAGATACGCAGTATTTT. Translating it yields CASSYLAGGTDTQYF.

This clonotype was counted between two and nine times. J is TRBJ2-2 and V is TRBV6-5; D is undetermined. Germline lookup yields CDR1 MNHEY and CDR2 SVGAGI. Trimming removed 2 bases from V and 2 bases from J, with 12 bases in between. This CDR3 spans 16 amino acids. CDR3 coding DNA: TGTGCCAGCAGTTACACCTCAATACTAAACACCGGGGAGCTGTTTTTT. Translation gives CASSYTSILNTGELFF.